The clone carrying this TCR beta chain was picked up a small number of times. The library protocol tagged each TCR cDNA with a unique molecular identifier. TCRdb reprocessed the 5' RACE reads via MiXCR and lists one record per CDR3 protein. The table includes around 100,000 distinct CDR3 sequences, 10% to 14% detected once. The data were obtained in a study of spatial heterogeneity in lung cancer. Study overall: The follow-up PBMC samples were sequenced whenever they were available. The median time to follow-up was approximately 23 months after resection.

The CDR3 loop spans 17 amino acids. The V gene lost 7 bases and the J gene lost 5 bases, with 21 bases spanning the gap. Germline V gene sequence: CDR1 SNHLY, CDR2 FYNNEI. Described time point: blood at routine non-recurrence follow-up after resection. No cell sorting; template was whole RNA from tumor, lung tissue or PBMC. Here the sequenced sample was PBMCs, taken at follow-up. V usage is TRBV2 and J usage is TRBJ1-6; D is possibly TRBD1 (6 bases). The sequence derives from a female donor with early-stage non-small cell lung cancer. For the CDR3, the DNA is TGTGCCAGCAACAGGGCGTGGGGTCGGCGGAATAATTCACCCCTCCACTTT. Protein sequence: CASNRAWGRRNNSPLHF. The full variable domain, completed using reference TRBV2 and TRBJ1-6, is EPEVTQTPSHQVTQMGQEVILRCVPISNHLYFYWYRQILGQKVEFLVSFYNNEISEKSEIFDDQFSVERPDGSNFTLKIRSTKLEDSAMYFCASNRAWGRRNNSPLHFGNGTRLTVT.